The clone carrying this T cell receptor (beta chain) showed up just once. Antigen: not known. The data were taken from a study of cytomegalovirus exposure and HLA in healthy donors. Primers: 60 Vbeta forward and 13 Jbeta reverse. The data were produced by immunoSEQ multiplex PCR, yet TCRdb's version contains in-frame clones alone and is incomplete. Of a few hundred thousand clones listed, 80% to 95% are singletons. The CDR3 is 21 residues long. Germline V gene lookup returns CDR1 LNHNV and CDR2 YYDKDF (reference sequence). The V gene end was trimmed by 1 base and the J gene end by 6 bases; junction bases not matched to a gene: 20. The study's findings and limits: A list of 150 or so TCR beta chains associated with cytomegalovirus was given. It is likely that the observed cluster of highly shared sequence variants was a sequencing artifact. An apparent linkage of common viral pathogens to several of the most significant clusters emerged in a later analysis.

This TCR derives from a girl aged 2 to 10 in good health and CMV-seronegative. The chain joins TRBV15 to TRBJ2-1, with 11 positions matching TRBD2. The sample comprised PBMCs. The CDR3 nucleotides are TGTGCCACCAGCAGAGCGCCACTAGCGGGAGTAGTAGGTGGTGGGAGCAATGAGCAGTTCTTC. It translates to CATSRAPLAGVVGGGSNEQFF.